The 6 T cell receptor beta chains given below trace back to one sample, sequenced in a study of blood T cell repertoires in COVID-19. Method: immunoSEQ multiplex PCR; TCRdb's copy keeps in-frame clones and lacks some. The sample records about 400,000 clones, more than 80% being singletons. Sequences were obtained from peripheral blood. Source of these receptors: a man aged 40-55 years with acute or convalescent COVID-19.

The chain uses TRBV27 and TRBJ1-1; a possible D gene is TRBD1 (5 bases). Trimming left V 7 bases short and J 8 bases short, with 8 bases between. Germline V lookup: CDR1 MNHEY, CDR2 SMNVEV (reference sequence). The CDR3 length is 10 residues. The CDR3 reads CASIGAEAFF. The CDR3 DNA reads TGTGCCAGCATAGGGGCGGAAGCTTTCTTT.

In DNA form, the CDR3 reads TGTGCCAGCAGTTACCCAATCCCCCGGGACTCCCCGCCGAGCTCCTACAATGAGCAGTTCTTC. Translation: CASSYPIPRDSPPSSYNEQFF. This rearrangement joins TRBV6-2 or TRBV6-3 to TRBJ2-1; D is perhaps TRBD2 (6 bases). This CDR3 has 21 amino acids. Germline V gene data show CDR1 as MNHEY and CDR2 as SVGEGT. The V and J ends lost 2 bases and 0 bases respectively, with 26 bases between them.

The chain has TRBV28 and TRBJ1-5; TRBD1 matches at 8 bases. From germline, CDR1 is MDHEN and CDR2 SYDVKM. CDR3 length: 16 residues. Germline trimming cut 7 bases from V and 3 bases from J; bases unmatched to any gene: 11. CDR3 in amino acids: CASKTTRGLNNQPQHF. As DNA, the CDR3 is TGTGCCAGCAAAACTACCAGGGGGCTGAACAATCAGCCCCAGCATTTT.

This chain uses TRBV27 with TRBJ1-5; D is unresolved. Trimming cost V 0 bases and J 5 bases, with 8 bases left between them. Germline CDR1 and CDR2: MNHEY and SMNVEV (reference sequence). The CDR3 consists of 14 residues. CDR3 residues: CASSLSGTYQPQHF. DNA of the CDR3: TGTGCCAGCAGTTTATCTGGCACCTATCAGCCCCAGCATTTT.

The rearrangement uses TRBV6-5 and TRBJ1-2; D is uncertain. CDR1 and CDR2 from the germline V gene are MNHEY and SVGAGI. Trimming took off 0 bases at V and 4 bases at J, with 9 bases between the two ends. This CDR3 contains 14 residues. This CDR3 is CASSYSRDRYGYTF. In DNA form, the CDR3 reads TGTGCCAGCAGTTACTCGCGGGATCGCTATGGCTACACCTTC.

The chain links TRBV28 to TRBJ2-7; D may be TRBD2 (6 bases). The CDR3 has 14 residues. CDR1 and CDR2 from the germline V gene are MDHEN and SYDVKM. Trimming shortened V by 5 bases and J by 2 bases, and 13 bases separated the two germline ends. DNA for the CDR3: TGTGCCAGCAGTGTGGCGGGGCTGCCCTACGAGCAGTACTTC. Its translation: CASSVAGLPYEQYF.